The 26 T cell receptor beta chains given below trace back to one sample, sequenced in a study of shared clonotypes between healthy human individuals. The protocol was immunoSEQ multiplex PCR, while the TCRdb copy is restricted to in-frame clones and leaves out a portion. The table has about 1 million clones, 65% to 80% seen once. Sequenced sample: memory CD4+ T cells sorted from blood. The subset is: CD45RA-negative fraction. The origin of the receptors is a man between 18 and 29 years old in good health.

The chain combines TRBV7-2 with TRBJ2-2; D gene unclear. V was cut by 2 bases and J by 7 bases, with 5 bases left in between. Germline V gene data show CDR1 as SGHTA and CDR2 as FQGNSA. The length of the CDR3 is 12 residues. Written as DNA, the CDR3 is TGTGCCAGCAGCTTAAGCGTCGGGGAGCTGTTTTTT. It translates to CASSLSVGELFF.

This chain links TRBV19 with TRBJ1-1; the D gene is possibly TRBD1 (6 bases). Germline lookup yields CDR1 LNHDA and CDR2 SQIVND (reference sequence). The CDR3 length is 14 residues. The V end lost 4 bases, the J end lost 1 base, and 10 bases lay between the germline ends. The CDR3, as DNA: TGTGCCAGTAGTAAGGGCAGGGGGAACACTGAAGCTTTCTTT. As protein: CASSKGRGNTEAFF.

This chain uses TRBV28 with TRBJ1-2; D is ambiguous. Germline V CDR1 and CDR2: MDHEN, SYDVKM. The V end lost 2 bases, the J end lost 4 bases, and 17 bases lay between the germline ends. CDR3 length equals 16 residues. CDR3 nucleotides: TGTGCCAGCAGTTTACTAGGTGTAGACGCAGCCTATGGCTACACCTTC. Translated, it gives CASSLLGVDAAYGYTF.

This clone has only a few counts. The chain uses TRBV10-3 and TRBJ2-7, with 7 bases fitting TRBD1. V trimming: 3 bases; J trimming: 2 bases; junction bases outside the gene matches: 4. The CDR3 length is 14 residues. The germline V gene encodes CDR1 ENHRY and CDR2 SYGVKD. The CDR3 loop reads CAISDRQGTYEQYF. The CDR3 DNA follows: TGTGCCATCAGTGACCGACAGGGAACCTACGAGCAGTACTTC.

The V call is TRBV7-9, the J call TRBJ2-2, with TRBD1 as a possible D gene (7 bases). V lost 0 bases and J 3 bases, leaving 14 bases between the germline ends. Germline V gives CDR1 SEHNR, CDR2 FQNEAQ (reference sequence). CDR3 length equals 17 residues. The CDR3 DNA reads TGTGCCAGCAGCTTAGCGGCCCAGGGGGGTCACACCGGGGAGCTGTTTTTT. Its protein is CASSLAAQGGHTGELFF.

The chain recombines TRBV29-1 with TRBJ1-1, with D possibly matching TRBD1 (5 bases). There are 14 residues in the CDR3. With 6 bases removed from V and 2 bases from J, the gap between germline ends came to 16 bases. Germline V gene data show CDR1 as SQVTM and CDR2 as ANQGSEA. The CDR3 here is CSVYYGGSNTEAFF. CDR3 coding DNA: TGCAGCGTCTATTACGGGGGGAGTAACACTGAAGCTTTCTTT.

This chain links TRBV4-2 with TRBJ2-2, with D possibly being TRBD2 (6 bases). CDR3 length: 16 amino acids. The V end lost 4 bases, the J end lost 5 bases, and 17 bases lay between the germline ends. From germline, CDR1 is LGHNA and CDR2 YNFKEQ. CDR3 DNA: TGTGCCAGCAGCCCAGGGCTGGAGGGGCATACCGGGGAGCTGTTTTTT. Amino acid sequence: CASSPGLEGHTGELFF.

This clone was found once. At the DNA level, this CDR3 is encoded by other sequences in the same sample as well. This rearrangement joins TRBV19 to TRBJ2-3, with TRBD2 matching 12 bases. Germline values: CDR1 LNHDA, CDR2 SQIVND (reference sequence). The V gene end was trimmed by 4 bases and the J gene end by 4 bases; junction bases not matched to a gene: 0. This CDR3 is built from 14 residues. This CDR3 is CASSRLAGADTQYF. As DNA, the CDR3 is TGTGCCAGTAGTAGACTAGCGGGAGCAGATACGCAGTATTTT.

The rearrangement uses TRBV5-1 and TRBJ2-3; no clear D gene. Trimming removed 3 bases from V and 6 bases from J, with 17 bases in between. The germline V gene encodes CDR1 SGHRS and CDR2 YFSETQ. The CDR3 length is 15 residues. CDR3 loop: CASSSTFYQGDTQYF. The CDR3 DNA is TGCGCCAGCAGCTCTACTTTCTACCAAGGGGATACGCAGTATTTT.

V gene TRBV7-2 combines with J gene TRBJ1-2, with TRBD1 matching over 10 bases. Germline V lookup: CDR1 SGHTA, CDR2 FQGNSA. This CDR3 region has 15 residues. V shed 5 bases and J 8 bases; nucleotides not matched to a gene: 11. CDR3 in DNA: TGTGCCAGCAGCGATATTTACCGGACAGGGGGAGGCTACACCTTC. Protein product: CASSDIYRTGGGYTF.

This sequence joins TRBV7-3 and TRBJ1-2; D is possibly TRBD1 (6 bases). This CDR3 contains 13 residues. Germline V gene data show CDR1 as SGHTA and CDR2 as FQGTGA. Trimming stripped 5 bases from V and 8 bases from J, with 15 bases between. CDR3 protein: CASSAGHVGGYTF. The CDR3, as DNA: TGTGCCAGCAGCGCGGGACACGTGGGAGGCTACACCTTC.

The chain is built from TRBV6-1 and TRBJ2-7; 8 positions match TRBD2. Germline values: CDR1 MNHNS, CDR2 SASEGT. The junction had 4 bases not matched to a gene; V was cut back by 0 bases and J by 0 bases. The CDR3 spans 16 residues. The CDR3 protein is CASSEALAGNSYEQYF. CDR3 DNA: TGTGCCAGCAGTGAAGCCCTAGCGGGCAACTCCTACGAGCAGTACTTC.

V usage is TRBV30 and J usage is TRBJ2-2; TRBD2 matches 13 bases. Germline V gene data show CDR1 as GTSNPN and CDR2 as SVGIG (reference sequence). V lost 3 bases, J lost 3 bases, and 7 bases stayed unmatched. This CDR3 is built from 17 residues. The CDR3 nucleotides read TGTGCCTGGAGGAGACTAGCGGGGGGCCGAGACACCGGGGAGCTGTTTTTT. This codes for CAWRRLAGGRDTGELFF.

The chain employs TRBV5-6 and TRBJ2-6; 10 bases fit TRBD1. The CDR3 has 18 residues. The germline gives CDR1 SGHDT, CDR2 YYEEEE. V was pared by 0 bases and J by 4 bases, with 7 bases of the junction left unmatched. The CDR3 spells CASSLAGQGPWGANVLTF. CDR3 coding DNA: TGTGCCAGCAGCTTGGCGGGACAGGGGCCTTGGGGGGCCAACGTCCTGACTTTC.

The J gene is TRBJ1-2, the V gene TRBV6-1; possibly TRBD1 for D (6 bases). Germline lookup yields CDR1 MNHNS and CDR2 SASEGT. This CDR3 is built from 13 residues. Deletions cut 6 bases from V and 6 bases from J, with 14 bases between. CDR3 sequence reads: CASRLQGTDGYTF. The CDR3 region has the DNA TGTGCCAGCAGACTACAGGGAACAGATGGCTACACCTTC.

CDR3 nucleotide sequence: TGTGCCAGTAGTACGGGTTCCTACAGGGGGACGTTTGGGTCCGAGCAGTACTTC. This sequence encodes CASSTGSYRGTFGSEQYF. The rearrangement uses TRBV19 and TRBJ2-7; 8 nucleotides match TRBD1. This CDR3 contains 18 residues. The V gene's germline CDR1 is LNHDA and CDR2 SQIVND (reference sequence). The V segment lost 4 bases and the J segment 6 bases; nucleotides outside the gene matches: 20.

The rearrangement joins TRBV6-6 to TRBJ1-2; D is ambiguous. With 6 bases removed from V and 9 bases from J, the gap between germline ends came to 11 bases. Germline V gene sequence: CDR1 MNHNY, CDR2 SVGAGI (reference sequence). The CDR3 is made up of 11 amino acids. Written as DNA, the CDR3 is TGTGCCAGCAGCCCCCCGGGTAGCTACACCTTC. Translation: CASSPPGSYTF.

The V and J genes are TRBV5-1 and TRBJ2-2, with D hard to call. The CDR3 length is 15 residues. V lost 0 bases and J lost 3, with 9 bases in between. Germline V lookup: CDR1 SGHRS, CDR2 YFSETQ. This CDR3 is CASSLAGPHTGELFF. The DNA of the CDR3 is TGCGCCAGCAGCTTGGCCGGACCACACACCGGGGAGCTGTTTTTT.

The V call is TRBV18, the J call TRBJ2-1, with 11 bases lining up with TRBD1. The germline CDR1 and CDR2 sequences are KGHSH and LQKENI. The CDR3 extends over 14 amino acids. The V gene end was trimmed by 3 bases and the J gene end by 12 bases; junction bases not matched to a gene: 7. The CDR3 here is CASSPGQGGARQFF. The CDR3 nucleotides are TGTGCCAGCTCACCGGGACAGGGGGGCGCCAGGCAGTTCTTC.

As regards this clone: With a far larger clone one base away, a read error is the likely cause. The chain carries TRBV6-5 and TRBJ1-1; 8 bases match TRBD1. Germline-derived CDR1 and CDR2 are MNHEY and SVGAGI. This CDR3 comprises 14 residues. With 2 bases clipped from V and 1 base from J, the junction kept 0 bases outside the gene matches. The CDR3 loop is CASSYGTGNTEAFF. CDR3 DNA sequence: TGTGCCAGCAGTTACGGGACAGGGAACACTGAAGCTTTCTTT.

Concerning this clone itself: Other DNA sequences of this sample code for an identical CDR3. The chain uses TRBV18 and TRBJ2-2; D call uncertain. Germline values: CDR1 KGHSH, CDR2 LQKENI. Between the trimmed V and J ends, which lost 0 bases and 1 base, there was a span of 0 bases. CDR3 length: 13 amino acids. The CDR3 is CASSPPNTGELFF. CDR3 coding DNA: TGTGCCAGCTCACCACCGAACACCGGGGAGCTGTTTTTT.

V is TRBV5-1 and J is TRBJ2-7, with D perhaps matching TRBD1 (6 bases). V was clipped by 6 bases and J by 6 bases, with 10 bases between them. Germline CDR1 reads SGHRS; CDR2 reads YFSETQ. CDR3 length: 11 residues. CDR3 in amino acids: CASTGGREQYF. Written as DNA, the CDR3 is TGCGCCAGCACTGGGGGCCGCGAGCAGTACTTC.

V usage is TRBV7-3 and J usage is TRBJ1-1; 9 bases fit TRBD1. CDR1 is SGHTA, CDR2 FQGTGA, per germline. V was clipped by 0 bases and J by 0 bases; unmatched bases: 14. This CDR3 comprises 20 residues. The CDR3 sequence is CASSLTSKYRDRELNTEAFF. The CDR3 DNA sequence: TGTGCCAGCAGCTTAACGTCAAAATACCGGGACAGGGAGTTGAACACTGAAGCTTTCTTT.

This clone was recorded many times. V gene TRBV30 combines with J gene TRBJ2-5, with 7 bases that match TRBD1. This CDR3 is 12 amino acids long. Germline V gene data show CDR1 as GTSNPN and CDR2 as SVGIG (reference sequence). V shed 8 bases, J shed 4 bases, and the junction held 7 bases outside the gene matches. CDR3 coding DNA: TGTGCCACCCGACAGGGACGAGAGACCCAGTACTTC. The encoded protein is CATRQGRETQYF. The full variable domain, rest sourced from reference TRBV30 and TRBJ2-5, is SQTIHQWPATLVQPVGSPLSLECTVEGTSNPNLYWYRQAAGRGLQLLFYSVGIGQISSEVPQNLSASRPQDRQFILSSKKLLLSDSGFYLCATRQGRETQYFGPGTRLLVL.

The genes are TRBV7-9 and TRBJ2-3; D tentatively fits TRBD1 or TRBD2 (5 bases each). The germline V gene has CDR1 SEHNR and CDR2 FQNEAQ (reference sequence). The CDR3 runs 16 residues. Trimming cost V 4 bases and J 0 bases, with 14 bases left between them. The DNA of the CDR3 is TGTGCCAGCAGCTACCTCGAGGGGCCTAGCACAGATACGCAGTATTTT. It encodes CASSYLEGPSTDTQYF.

The chain recombines TRBV28 with TRBJ2-6; possible D gene TRBD2, 5 bases. Trimming took off 6 bases at V and 4 bases at J, with 7 bases between the two ends. Per the germline V gene, CDR1 is MDHEN and CDR2 is SYDVKM. This CDR3 has 13 residues. This CDR3 reads CASRRRGANVLTF. The CDR3 DNA follows: TGTGCCAGCAGGAGGAGGGGGGCCAACGTCCTGACTTTC.